The sequence of this T cell receptor beta chain was determined in a study of T cells after yellow fever vaccination. This CDR3 contains 13 residues. Germline assignment: CDR1 LNHNV and CDR2 YYDKDF (reference sequence). The junction had 0 bases not matched to a gene; V was cut back by 2 bases and J by 4 bases. Generation of TCR cDNA used 5'RACE template switching (which added a universal primer site and UMIs). TCRdb processed the 5' RACE reads anew with MiXCR; each CDR3 protein has one entry. The sample shows under 600,000 distinct CDR3 sequences, about a fifth of them seen only once. The rearrangement links TRBV15 to TRBJ2-3; TRBD2 matches 7 bases. This clonotype was sampled from a man aged 18-30 years who received the YFV17D yellow fever vaccine. The material was PBMCs, obtained roughly 20 days after the first yellow fever vaccination. This CDR3 reads CATSRRGADTQYF. The CDR3, as DNA: TGTGCCACCAGCAGACGGGGGGCAGATACGCAGTATTTT.